This paragraph reports one TCR beta chain. Researchers used approximately 3,800 ng of total RNA for each TCR library. TCRdb derives one entry per CDR3 protein from the 5' RACE reads, leaving out DNA. Recorded for this sample: about 450,000 distinct CDR3 sequences. The data were taken from a study of monozygotic twins with inflammatory bowel disease. One blood sample of approximately 2.5 ml was taken from each donor. From whole blood, total RNA was isolated without any sorting of T cells. Germline V gene data show CDR1 as DFQATT and CDR2 as SNEGSKA (reference sequence). CDR3 size: 14 residues. The chain uses TRBV20-1 and TRBJ2-1; the D call of TRBD2 rests on TCRdb alone, since no DNA is present to check it. Sequencing was done on a sample of blood. The sequence was obtained from a human donor with ulcerative colitis or Crohn's disease, or a healthy co-twin of an affected twin (not recorded which). CDR3 residues: CSARALGGGEEQFF.